This T cell receptor beta chain was found in a study of T cell responses to AZD1222 COVID-19 vaccine. The CDR3 contains 15 residues. CDR1 MNHEY and CDR2 SVGAGI come from the germline V gene. Trimming removed 6 bases from V and 3 bases from J, with 15 bases in between. In its sample, this clone was seen once. Its antigen is not known. The study's findings and limits: Epitopes outside B.1.351 and B.1.1.7 mutated regions reportedly drew nearly half of spike TCRs. At 160-218 and 743-854, vaccine-associated CD4 TCRs were dominant, and they spanned spike.

Clones were sequenced by immunoSEQ multiplex PCR, and TCRdb holds only the in-frame ones, with some missing. Among 100,000 to 150,000 clones listed, approximately 92% were seen once. This clonotype was sampled from an adult in good health. Source: peripheral blood, taken on day 0 of AZD1222 vaccination. V usage is TRBV6-5 and J usage is TRBJ1-5; D unclear. The CDR3 protein is CASSKYGRINQPQHF. CDR3 DNA: TGTGCCAGCAGCAAGTATGGACGGATCAATCAGCCCCAGCATTTT.